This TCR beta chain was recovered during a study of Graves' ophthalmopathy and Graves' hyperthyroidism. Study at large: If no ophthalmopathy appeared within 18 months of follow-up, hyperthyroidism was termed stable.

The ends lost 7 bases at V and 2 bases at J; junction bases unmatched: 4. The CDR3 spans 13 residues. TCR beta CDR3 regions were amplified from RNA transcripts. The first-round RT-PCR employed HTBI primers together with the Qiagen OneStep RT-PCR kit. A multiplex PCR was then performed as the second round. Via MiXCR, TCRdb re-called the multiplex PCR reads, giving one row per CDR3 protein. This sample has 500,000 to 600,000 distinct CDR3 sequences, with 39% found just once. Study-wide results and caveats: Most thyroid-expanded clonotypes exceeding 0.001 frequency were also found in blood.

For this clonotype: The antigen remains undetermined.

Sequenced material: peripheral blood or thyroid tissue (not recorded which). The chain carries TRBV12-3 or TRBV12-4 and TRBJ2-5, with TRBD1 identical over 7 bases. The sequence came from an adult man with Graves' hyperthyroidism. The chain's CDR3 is CASKPGQQETQYF. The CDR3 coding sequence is TGTGCCAGCAAGCCGGGACAGCAAGAGACCCAGTACTTC.